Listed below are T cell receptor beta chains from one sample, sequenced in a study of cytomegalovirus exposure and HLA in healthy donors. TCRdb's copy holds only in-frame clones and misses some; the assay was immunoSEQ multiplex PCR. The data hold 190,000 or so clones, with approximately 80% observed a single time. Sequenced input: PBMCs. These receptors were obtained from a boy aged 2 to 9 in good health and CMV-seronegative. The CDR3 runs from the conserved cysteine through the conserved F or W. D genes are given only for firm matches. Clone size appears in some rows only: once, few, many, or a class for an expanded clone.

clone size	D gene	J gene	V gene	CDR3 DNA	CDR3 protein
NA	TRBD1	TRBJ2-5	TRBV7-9	TGTGCCAGCAGCTTAGCCTCATTTTACAGGGGGCGTGGAGAGACCCAGTACTTC	CASSLASFYRGRGETQYF
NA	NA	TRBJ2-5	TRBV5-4	TGTGCCAGCAGCTTGGATCCCAGGGGCGGGGAGACCCAGTACTTC	CASSLDPRGGETQYF
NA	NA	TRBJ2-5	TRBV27	TGTGCCAGCAGTTTGGGGGGGGCTCTGTACTTC	CASSLGGALYF
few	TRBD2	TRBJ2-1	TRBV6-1	TGTGCCAGCAGCCCAAGCGGGGTTTATGAGCAGTTCTTC	CASSPSGVYEQFF
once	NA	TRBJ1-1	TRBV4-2	TGTGCCAGCAGCCAAGATGTATCGTCAGGGGCCGAAGCTTTCTTT	CASSQDVSSGAEAFF
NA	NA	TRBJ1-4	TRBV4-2	TGTGCCAGCAGCCAACTAACAGGGCATGGGAATGAAAAACTGTTTTTT	CASSQLTGHGNEKLFF
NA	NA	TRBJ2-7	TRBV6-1	TGTGCCAGCAGTCCGGGAGACAGCTTGCTCGAGCAGTACTTC	CASSPGDSLLEQYF
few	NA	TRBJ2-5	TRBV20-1	TGCAGTGCTAGGACCGGGGAGACCCAGTACTTC	CSARTGETQYF
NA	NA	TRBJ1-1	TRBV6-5	TGTGCCAGCAGTTACTACGGACAGAACACTGAAGCTTTCTTT	CASSYYGQNTEAFF
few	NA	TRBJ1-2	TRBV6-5	TGTGCCAGCGGGGGGATGGCCTATGGCTACACCTTC	CASGGMAYGYTF
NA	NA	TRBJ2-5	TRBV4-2	TGTGCCAGCAGCCAAGGTCAGCGGGAAGAGACCCAGTACTTC	CASSQGQREETQYF
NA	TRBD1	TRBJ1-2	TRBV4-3	TGCGCCAGCAGCCCGGACAGGGCCAACTATGGCTACACCTTC	CASSPDRANYGYTF
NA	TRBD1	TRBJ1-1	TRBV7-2	TGTGCCAGCAGCTTAATTCCTGGGACAGGCATAATGAACACTGAAGCTTTCTTT	CASSLIPGTGIMNTEAFF